These T cell receptor beta chains were read from a single sample in a study of cytomegalovirus exposure and HLA in healthy donors. The repertoire was sequenced with immunoSEQ multiplex PCR; TCRdb's copy has only in-frame clones and lacks some. Among more than 150,000 clones listed, about 86% were seen once. The sample comprised PBMCs. The receptor set was obtained from a woman aged 30 to 39 in good health and CMV-seronegative. Both conserved end residues are part of each CDR3. The D gene is left open where the match is weak. The size entry is marked missing in some rows and otherwise reads once, few, many or a size class.

clone_size: .; j_call: TRBJ1-2; v_call: TRBV6-5; d_call: TRBD1; cdr3_aa: CASSSQGSGYTF; cdr3_nt: TGTGCCAGCAGTTCACAGGGGAGCGGCTACACCTTC
clone_size: .; j_call: TRBJ1-5; v_call: TRBV5-1; d_call: .; cdr3_aa: CASSFGGNQPQHF; cdr3_nt: TGCGCCAGCAGCTTTGGGGGGAATCAGCCCCAGCATTTT
clone_size: .; j_call: TRBJ2-6; v_call: TRBV6-6; d_call: .; cdr3_aa: CASSRSRAGANVLTF; cdr3_nt: TGTGCCAGCAGCCGATCGAGGGCCGGGGCCAACGTCCTGACTTTC
clone_size: .; j_call: TRBJ2-7; v_call: TRBV5-5; d_call: TRBD1; cdr3_aa: CASSLGQGRQYEQYF; cdr3_nt: TGTGCCAGCAGCTTGGGACAGGGTCGTCAATACGAGCAGTACTTC
clone_size: .; j_call: TRBJ2-3; v_call: TRBV4-1; d_call: TRBD2; cdr3_aa: CASSQGGSGGVSSTDTQYF; cdr3_nt: TGCGCCAGCAGCCAAGGTGGAAGCGGGGGGGTCTCTAGCACAGATACGCAGTATTTT
clone_size: .; j_call: TRBJ1-6; v_call: TRBV6-1; d_call: .; cdr3_aa: CASSEDLSAPSPLHF; cdr3_nt: TGTGCCAGCAGTGAAGACCTCAGTGCCCCTTCACCCCTCCACTTT
clone_size: few; j_call: TRBJ1-5; v_call: TRBV28; d_call: .; cdr3_aa: CASSLYRGNQPQHF; cdr3_nt: TGTGCCAGCAGTTTATACAGGGGCAATCAGCCCCAGCATTTT
clone_size: .; j_call: TRBJ1-2; v_call: TRBV30; d_call: .; cdr3_aa: CAWAGTPANLIYGYTF; cdr3_nt: TGTGCCTGGGCCGGGACACCGGCGAACCTCATCTATGGCTACACCTTC
clone_size: few; j_call: TRBJ1-1; v_call: TRBV7-9; d_call: TRBD1; cdr3_aa: CASSLATGGTEAFF; cdr3_nt: TGTGCCAGCAGCTTAGCCACAGGGGGCACTGAAGCTTTCTTT
clone_size: few; j_call: TRBJ2-1; v_call: TRBV19; d_call: TRBD2; cdr3_aa: CASTPRTSGSNEQFF; cdr3_nt: TGTGCCAGTACCCCCAGGACTAGCGGGAGCAATGAGCAGTTCTTC
clone_size: .; j_call: TRBJ2-7; v_call: TRBV4-3; d_call: .; cdr3_aa: CASSQGQDFEQYF; cdr3_nt: TGCGCCAGCAGCCAAGGCCAGGACTTTGAGCAGTACTTC
clone_size: .; j_call: TRBJ1-5; v_call: TRBV28; d_call: TRBD1; cdr3_aa: CASSSPGQGGIQPQHF; cdr3_nt: TGTGCCAGCAGTTCACCGGGACAGGGGGGTATTCAGCCCCAGCATTTT
clone_size: once; j_call: TRBJ2-7; v_call: TRBV27; d_call: TRBD2; cdr3_aa: CASRRIGLAGNGEQYF; cdr3_nt: TGTGCCAGCAGACGAATAGGACTAGCGGGGAACGGCGAGCAGTACTTC
clone_size: .; j_call: TRBJ2-2; v_call: TRBV19; d_call: .; cdr3_aa: CASSIFAGELFF; cdr3_nt: TGTGCCAGTAGTATATTCGCCGGGGAGCTGTTTTTT
clone_size: .; j_call: TRBJ2-6; v_call: TRBV6-5; d_call: .; cdr3_aa: CASSLDTSGANGLTF; cdr3_nt: TGTGCCAGCAGTCTTGACACGTCTGGGGCCAACGGCCTGACTTTC
clone_size: .; j_call: TRBJ1-2; v_call: TRBV5-1; d_call: TRBD1; cdr3_aa: CASSSRDSAYGYTF; cdr3_nt: TGCGCCAGCAGCTCCCGGGACAGCGCCTATGGCTACACCTTC
clone_size: .; j_call: TRBJ2-3; v_call: TRBV9; d_call: .; cdr3_aa: CASSVSAPIDTQYF; cdr3_nt: TGTGCCAGCAGCGTGAGTGCCCCAATAGATACGCAGTATTTT
clone_size: .; j_call: TRBJ2-2; v_call: TRBV5-1; d_call: .; cdr3_aa: CASSRGLGSTGELFF; cdr3_nt: TGCGCCAGCAGCAGGGGACTGGGGTCTACCGGGGAGCTGTTTTTT
clone_size: .; j_call: TRBJ2-1; v_call: TRBV9; d_call: .; cdr3_aa: CASSVGYLSSYNEQFF; cdr3_nt: TGTGCCAGCAGCGTAGGGTACCTGAGCTCCTACAATGAGCAGTTCTTC
clone_size: .; j_call: TRBJ1-2; v_call: TRBV9; d_call: .; cdr3_aa: CASSVADILDGYTF; cdr3_nt: TGTGCCAGCAGCGTAGCCGACATCCTCGATGGCTACACCTTC
clone_size: .; j_call: TRBJ2-7; v_call: TRBV4-3; d_call: .; cdr3_aa: CASSTSDTVYEQYF; cdr3_nt: TGCGCCAGCAGCACTTCGGACACGGTCTACGAGCAGTACTTC
clone_size: .; j_call: TRBJ2-3; v_call: TRBV7-3; d_call: TRBD2; cdr3_aa: CASSLNPGLAIDTQYF; cdr3_nt: TGTGCCAGCAGCTTAAACCCCGGACTAGCTATTGATACGCAGTATTTT
clone_size: .; j_call: TRBJ2-4; v_call: TRBV14; d_call: TRBD2; cdr3_aa: CASSQALAGGIQYF; cdr3_nt: TGTGCCAGCAGCCAAGCACTAGCGGGAGGCATTCAGTACTTC